This entry lists 26 T cell receptor beta chains sequenced from one sample in a study of CD8 T cells in Susac syndrome. With random hexamers, reverse transcription was performed on roughly 0.5 to 1 ug of RNA. MiXCR was run by TCRdb on the immunoSEQ multiplex PCR reads, yielding one entry per CDR3 protein. Found here are 150,000 to 180,000 distinct CDR3 sequences, approximately 93% of them singletons; the top ten hold 0.2% to 0.25%. The sample taken for sequencing was CD8+ T cells from PBMCs. The receptors here all came from a human donor with multiple sclerosis.

This chain joins TRBV30 and TRBJ1-1; D call uncertain. The V end lost 5 bases, the J end lost 2 bases, and 12 bases lay between the germline ends. The CDR3 length is 13 residues. CDR1 and CDR2 from the germline V gene are GTSNPN and SVGIG (reference sequence). CDR3 sequence (DNA): TGTGCCTGGGAAATCGGGCGTAACACTGAAGCTTTCTTT. This translates into CAWEIGRNTEAFF.

V usage is TRBV9 and J usage is TRBJ1-2, with a weak D call TRBD1 (5 bases). The CDR3 is made up of 12 amino acids. Looked up from germline, CDR1 is SGDLS and CDR2 is YYNGEE. The ends were cut back, 4 bases at V and 4 bases at J, with 8 bases in the middle. CDR3 DNA: TGTGCCAGCAGCTCCAGGGTCTATGGCTACACCTTC. Translation: CASSSRVYGYTF.

The chain employs TRBV15 and TRBJ2-5, with 12 bases matching TRBD2. Germline values: CDR1 LNHNV, CDR2 YYDKDF (reference sequence). Germline trimming cut 5 bases from V and 5 bases from J; bases unmatched to any gene: 15. The CDR3 has 18 residues. In nucleotides, the CDR3 is TGTGCCACCAGCCCCCCCCCGACTAGCGGGGGAGGCCGGGAGACCCAGTACTTC. Encoded protein: CATSPPPTSGGGRETQYF.

The gene calls are TRBV9 and TRBJ2-1; 9 positions match TRBD2. Germline lookup yields CDR1 SGDLS and CDR2 YYNGEE. Trimming took 3 bases from V and 4 from J; bases not matched to a gene: 8. This CDR3 has 16 amino acids. DNA for the CDR3: TGTGCCAGCAGCGCTAGAGCGGGGGGCGGATACAATGAGCAGTTCTTC. It is translated as CASSARAGGGYNEQFF.

The genes are TRBV20-1 and TRBJ1-1; TRBD1 matches 7 bases. The CDR3 length is 14 residues. Germline V gene sequence: CDR1 DFQATT, CDR2 SNEGSKA (reference sequence). Losses at the gene ends were 5 bases for V and 3 bases for J; bases not matched to a gene: 9. The CDR3 protein is CSAFSEGTDTEAFF. Written as DNA, the CDR3 is TGCAGTGCTTTCTCAGAGGGGACAGACACTGAAGCTTTCTTT.

This chain connects TRBV28 to TRBJ2-7; D uncertain. Trimming stripped 6 bases from V and 0 bases from J, with 9 bases between. The CDR3 length is 13 residues. In germline, CDR1 is MDHEN, CDR2 SYDVKM. The CDR3 DNA reads TGTGCCAGCAGCAGGCAGCGCTCCTACGAGCAGTACTTC. As protein: CASSRQRSYEQYF.

Here the CDR3 DNA reads TGTGCCAGCAGCTTCGGACTAGCGGGCACAGATACGCAGTATTTT. Its protein is CASSFGLAGTDTQYF. This chain joins TRBV13 and TRBJ2-3, with 10 bases that match TRBD2. CDR3 length: 15 residues. The germline CDR1 and CDR2 sequences are PRHDT and FYEKMQ (reference sequence). The V and J ends lost 3 bases and 1 base, in that order; junction bases with no gene match: 1. Together with reference TRBV13 and TRBJ2-3, the CDR3 gives the full variable domain: AAGVIQSPRHLIKEKRETATLKCYPIPRHDTVYWYQQGPGQDPQFLISFYEKMQSDKGSIPDRFSAQQFSDYHSELNMSSLELGDSALYFCASSFGLAGTDTQYFGPGTRLTVL.

In this sample, this clonotype turned up once. V is TRBV13 and J is TRBJ2-4; 7 positions agree with TRBD1. Germline V lookup: CDR1 PRHDT, CDR2 FYEKMQ (reference sequence). J gave up 1 base and V 0 bases, and 9 bases lay outside the gene matches. CDR3 length: 18 amino acids. The CDR3 reads CASSLGRSTGYAKNIQYF. The CDR3 DNA reads as TGTGCCAGCAGCTTAGGCCGGTCGACAGGGTACGCCAAAAACATTCAGTACTTC.

This rearrangement joins TRBV6-2 or TRBV6-3 to TRBJ2-5; D possibly corresponds to TRBD1 (5 bases). Germline V lookup: CDR1 MNHEY, CDR2 SVGEGT. CDR3 length equals 13 residues. The V gene lost 6 bases and the J gene lost 6 bases, with 14 bases spanning the gap. CDR3 sequence (DNA): TGTGCCAGCAGCAAAAGGACACCCAAGACCCAGTACTTC. This translates into CASSKRTPKTQYF.

The rearrangement joins TRBV2 to TRBJ1-5; possible D gene TRBD1, 6 bases. V was cut by 3 bases and J by 13 bases, with 13 bases left in between. Germline V CDR1 and CDR2: SNHLY, FYNNEI. This CDR3 is 12 amino acids long. The CDR3 sequence is CASSEANRVQHF. The CDR3 DNA reads TGTGCCAGCAGTGAGGCAAACAGGGTTCAGCATTTT. The full variable domain, in which reference TRBV2 and TRBJ1-5 provide the parts outside the CDR3, is EPEVTQTPSHQVTQMGQEVILRCVPISNHLYFYWYRQILGQKVEFLVSFYNNEISEKSEIFDDQFSVERPDGSNFTLKIRSTKLEDSAMYFCASSEANRVQHFGDGTRLSIL.

This chain joins TRBV5-6 and TRBJ2-7; D gene uncertain. CDR1 SGHDT and CDR2 YYEEEE come from the germline V gene. This CDR3 is built from 13 residues. V was trimmed by 2 bases and J by 2 bases, leaving 8 bases between them. The CDR3 region has the DNA TGTGCCAGCAGCTTTGGCGACACCTACGAGCAGTACTTC. Amino acid sequence: CASSFGDTYEQYF.

The chain carries TRBV7-8 and TRBJ2-3; D may be TRBD2 (6 bases). V was pared by 8 bases and J by 0 bases, with 15 bases between. Germline lookup yields CDR1 SGHVS and CDR2 FQNEAQ. This CDR3 spans 15 amino acids. The CDR3 loop is CASHRGAGSTDTQYF. CDR3 in DNA: TGTGCCAGCCATCGAGGGGCGGGGAGCACAGATACGCAGTATTTT. Combining the CDR3 with reference TRBV7-8 and TRBJ2-3 gives the whole variable domain GAGVSQSPRYKVAKRGQDVALRCDPISGHVSLFWYQQALGQGPEFLTYFQNEAQLDKSGLPSDRFFAERPEGSVSTLKIQRTQQEDSAVYLCASHRGAGSTDTQYFGPGTRLTVL.

This clonotype was seen just once. V usage is TRBV27 and J usage is TRBJ1-5; D unresolved. Per the germline V gene, CDR1 is MNHEY and CDR2 is SMNVEV (reference sequence). Trimming removed 2 bases at V and 7 bases at J, with 15 bases between. CDR3 size: 15 residues. The CDR3 DNA sequence: TGTGCCAGCAGTTTAGACGGGGTAACCGGGCAGCCCCAGCATTTT. Protein product: CASSLDGVTGQPQHF.

The V and J genes are TRBV12-5 and TRBJ2-7; D ambiguous. Trimming pared 5 bases from V and 6 bases from J, leaving 11 bases between. The CDR3 has 12 residues. Germline assignment: CDR1 LGHNT and CDR2 FRNRAP. The CDR3 sequence: CASGLLYREQYF. The DNA of the CDR3 is TGTGCTAGTGGTCTACTGTATCGCGAGCAGTACTTC.

The chain carries TRBV7-3 and TRBJ2-1; weak D call: TRBD1 (5 bases). The CDR3 runs to 16 residues. Germline CDR1 and CDR2: SGHTA and FQGTGA. The V gene lost 4 bases and the J gene lost 6 bases, with 19 bases spanning the gap. CDR3: CASSSGLWGPGNEQFF. CDR3 bases: TGTGCCAGCAGCTCCGGTTTGTGGGGCCCCGGCAATGAGCAGTTCTTC.

The chain is built from TRBV4-3 and TRBJ2-1; 7 nucleotides align to TRBD1. Germline assignment: CDR1 LGHNA and CDR2 YSLEER. The junction had 3 bases not matched to a gene; V was cut back by 0 bases and J by 4 bases. This CDR3 comprises 15 residues. Here the CDR3 DNA reads TGCGCCAGCAGCCAAGATCAGGGGGAGTACAATGAGCAGTTCTTC. Residues: CASSQDQGEYNEQFF.

Written as DNA, the CDR3 is TGTGCCAGCAAGTCATGGGGGTCCTCCTACAATGAGCAGTTCTTC. Protein: CASKSWGSSYNEQFF. The V call is TRBV2, the J call TRBJ2-1; D possibly uses TRBD1 or TRBD2 (5 bases each). Germline V lookup: CDR1 SNHLY, CDR2 FYNNEI. The CDR3 sequence is 15 residues long. V shed 7 bases and J shed 0 bases, with 13 bases lying between them.

CDR3 in amino acids: CASSGPDSNYGYTF. The CDR3 nucleotides are TGTGCCAGCAGTGGTCCCGACAGTAACTATGGCTACACCTTC. The V gene is TRBV25-1, the J gene TRBJ1-2; weak D call: TRBD1 (5 bases). Germline V gene sequence: CDR1 MGHDK, CDR2 SYGVNS. The V end lost 4 bases, the J end lost 1 base, and 10 bases lay between the germline ends. CDR3 length: 14 amino acids.

This chain links TRBV7-9 with TRBJ2-7, with D possibly matching TRBD2 (5 bases). This CDR3 has 17 amino acids. Germline V gene lookup returns CDR1 SEHNR and CDR2 FQNEAQ (reference sequence). The V end was cut by 5 bases, the J end by 2 bases, with 22 bases between. The CDR3 DNA follows: TGTGCCAGCAGCCCTAAAGGGAGCGTACAAAACCCCTACGAGCAGTACTTC. Translation: CASSPKGSVQNPYEQYF.

The chain couples TRBV20-1 to TRBJ2-3; TRBD2 matches 10 bases. Germline CDR1 is DFQATT and CDR2 is SNEGSKA (reference sequence). This CDR3 contains 14 residues. The V and J ends lost 6 bases and 3 bases, in that order; junction bases with no gene match: 6. CDR3 protein: CSAPAGGPTDTQYF. The CDR3 DNA is TGCAGTGCCCCAGCGGGGGGGCCTACAGATACGCAGTATTTT.

This chain connects TRBV20-1 to TRBJ1-5; 8 nucleotides align to TRBD1. CDR1 and CDR2 (germline): DFQATT, SNEGSKA (reference sequence). V gave up 1 base and J gave up 0 bases; unmatched junction bases: 5. The CDR3 is 16 amino acids. CDR3 region: CSARAGTGLSNQPQHF. The CDR3 DNA reads TGCAGTGCTAGAGCAGGGACAGGCCTTAGCAATCAGCCCCAGCATTTT.

V and J are TRBV3-1 and TRBJ2-4, with a tentative D call TRBD1 (5 bases). CDR3 length: 15 residues. Germline assignment: CDR1 LGHDT and CDR2 YNNKEL (reference sequence). The V end was cut by 4 bases, the J end by 0 bases, with 10 bases between. The DNA for the CDR3 is TGTGCCAGCAGCCTTCGGACACAAGCCAAAAACATTCAGTACTTC. This translates into CASSLRTQAKNIQYF. Based on the CDR3 plus reference TRBV3-1 and TRBJ2-4, the full variable domain is DTAVSQTPKYLVTQMGNDKSIKCEQNLGHDTMYWYKQDSKKFLKIMFSYNNKELIINETVPNRFSPKSPDKAHLNLHINSLELGDSAVYFCASSLRTQAKNIQYFGAGTRLSVL.

The chain is built from TRBV5-1 and TRBJ1-1; D gene uncertain. The germline CDR1 and CDR2 sequences are SGHRS and YFSETQ. This CDR3 contains 12 residues. V was shortened by 4 bases and J by 7 bases, with 11 bases between the two germline ends. CDR3: CASSQAGSEAFF. DNA of the CDR3: TGCGCCAGCAGCCAGGCGGGCAGTGAAGCTTTCTTT.

The chain couples TRBV30 to TRBJ1-1, with D possibly TRBD1 on 5 matching bases. V was trimmed by 7 bases and J by 10 bases, leaving 16 bases between them. Looked up from germline, CDR1 is GTSNPN and CDR2 is SVGIG (reference sequence). The length of the CDR3 is 11 residues. The CDR3 is CALVWAGTAFF. CDR3 DNA: TGTGCCTTGGTCTGGGCAGGGACAGCTTTCTTT.

This sequence joins TRBV6-6 and TRBJ2-5; D unresolved. Trimming pared 2 bases from V and 10 bases from J, leaving 20 bases between. Germline CDR1 MNHNY, CDR2 SVGAGI (reference sequence). The CDR3 contains 15 residues. The CDR3 DNA reads as TGTGCCAGCAGTTACAGTCGGCAGAGACGAGACGACCAGTACTTC. This sequence encodes CASSYSRQRRDDQYF.

The count of this clonotype is one. V usage is TRBV3-1 and J usage is TRBJ2-7, with TRBD2 matching over 10 bases. Trimming cost V 0 bases and J 3 bases; bases outside gene matches: 5. Germline V gene data show CDR1 as LGHDT and CDR2 as YNNKEL (reference sequence). The CDR3 is 16 amino acids. The CDR3 region is CASSQDRLAGDYEQYF. CDR3 coding DNA: TGTGCCAGCAGCCAAGATCGGCTAGCGGGGGACTACGAGCAGTACTTC.